This TCR beta chain was sequenced for a study of T cells in Graves' hyperthyroidism and ophthalmopathy. Study-level points and caveats: For ophthalmopathy, model prediction preceded onset by a median 6.5 months. A model of 13 V-J pairs discriminated ophthalmopathy from stable hyperthyroidism.

This CDR3 spans 12 amino acids. Germline values: CDR1 SGHRS, CDR2 YFSETQ. The V end lost 3 bases, the J end lost 7 bases, and 10 bases lay between the germline ends. Those patients with uncontrolled infection, other autoimmune disease, pregnancy or lactation were excluded. PBMCs were collected from a roughly 9.7 ml volume of fresh peripheral blood. This clonotype was counted ten times or more. What it binds is not known. The source material, RNA transcripts, was used to amplify TCR beta CDR3 regions. The primer set for the first-round RT-PCR of the TCR CDR3 was HTBI. From the multiplex PCR reads, TCRdb called clonotypes with MiXCR, one entry per CDR3 protein. This sample has 350,000 or so distinct CDR3 sequences, with around 18% found just once.

This chain uses TRBV5-1 with TRBJ1-2, with D unresolved. What was sequenced was blood. The TCR sequence derives from a woman aged 40 to 49 with Graves' ophthalmopathy. CDR3 coding DNA: TGCGCCAGCAGCTCCTCGAGATTTGGCTACACCTTC. Its translation: CASSSSRFGYTF. The full variable domain, with the rest looked up from reference TRBV5-1 and TRBJ1-2, is KAGVTQTPRYLIKTRGQQVTLSCSPISGHRSVSWYQQTPGQGLQFLFEYFSETQRNKGNFPGRFSGRQFSNSRSEMNVSTLELGDSALYLCASSSSRFGYTFGSGTRLTVV.